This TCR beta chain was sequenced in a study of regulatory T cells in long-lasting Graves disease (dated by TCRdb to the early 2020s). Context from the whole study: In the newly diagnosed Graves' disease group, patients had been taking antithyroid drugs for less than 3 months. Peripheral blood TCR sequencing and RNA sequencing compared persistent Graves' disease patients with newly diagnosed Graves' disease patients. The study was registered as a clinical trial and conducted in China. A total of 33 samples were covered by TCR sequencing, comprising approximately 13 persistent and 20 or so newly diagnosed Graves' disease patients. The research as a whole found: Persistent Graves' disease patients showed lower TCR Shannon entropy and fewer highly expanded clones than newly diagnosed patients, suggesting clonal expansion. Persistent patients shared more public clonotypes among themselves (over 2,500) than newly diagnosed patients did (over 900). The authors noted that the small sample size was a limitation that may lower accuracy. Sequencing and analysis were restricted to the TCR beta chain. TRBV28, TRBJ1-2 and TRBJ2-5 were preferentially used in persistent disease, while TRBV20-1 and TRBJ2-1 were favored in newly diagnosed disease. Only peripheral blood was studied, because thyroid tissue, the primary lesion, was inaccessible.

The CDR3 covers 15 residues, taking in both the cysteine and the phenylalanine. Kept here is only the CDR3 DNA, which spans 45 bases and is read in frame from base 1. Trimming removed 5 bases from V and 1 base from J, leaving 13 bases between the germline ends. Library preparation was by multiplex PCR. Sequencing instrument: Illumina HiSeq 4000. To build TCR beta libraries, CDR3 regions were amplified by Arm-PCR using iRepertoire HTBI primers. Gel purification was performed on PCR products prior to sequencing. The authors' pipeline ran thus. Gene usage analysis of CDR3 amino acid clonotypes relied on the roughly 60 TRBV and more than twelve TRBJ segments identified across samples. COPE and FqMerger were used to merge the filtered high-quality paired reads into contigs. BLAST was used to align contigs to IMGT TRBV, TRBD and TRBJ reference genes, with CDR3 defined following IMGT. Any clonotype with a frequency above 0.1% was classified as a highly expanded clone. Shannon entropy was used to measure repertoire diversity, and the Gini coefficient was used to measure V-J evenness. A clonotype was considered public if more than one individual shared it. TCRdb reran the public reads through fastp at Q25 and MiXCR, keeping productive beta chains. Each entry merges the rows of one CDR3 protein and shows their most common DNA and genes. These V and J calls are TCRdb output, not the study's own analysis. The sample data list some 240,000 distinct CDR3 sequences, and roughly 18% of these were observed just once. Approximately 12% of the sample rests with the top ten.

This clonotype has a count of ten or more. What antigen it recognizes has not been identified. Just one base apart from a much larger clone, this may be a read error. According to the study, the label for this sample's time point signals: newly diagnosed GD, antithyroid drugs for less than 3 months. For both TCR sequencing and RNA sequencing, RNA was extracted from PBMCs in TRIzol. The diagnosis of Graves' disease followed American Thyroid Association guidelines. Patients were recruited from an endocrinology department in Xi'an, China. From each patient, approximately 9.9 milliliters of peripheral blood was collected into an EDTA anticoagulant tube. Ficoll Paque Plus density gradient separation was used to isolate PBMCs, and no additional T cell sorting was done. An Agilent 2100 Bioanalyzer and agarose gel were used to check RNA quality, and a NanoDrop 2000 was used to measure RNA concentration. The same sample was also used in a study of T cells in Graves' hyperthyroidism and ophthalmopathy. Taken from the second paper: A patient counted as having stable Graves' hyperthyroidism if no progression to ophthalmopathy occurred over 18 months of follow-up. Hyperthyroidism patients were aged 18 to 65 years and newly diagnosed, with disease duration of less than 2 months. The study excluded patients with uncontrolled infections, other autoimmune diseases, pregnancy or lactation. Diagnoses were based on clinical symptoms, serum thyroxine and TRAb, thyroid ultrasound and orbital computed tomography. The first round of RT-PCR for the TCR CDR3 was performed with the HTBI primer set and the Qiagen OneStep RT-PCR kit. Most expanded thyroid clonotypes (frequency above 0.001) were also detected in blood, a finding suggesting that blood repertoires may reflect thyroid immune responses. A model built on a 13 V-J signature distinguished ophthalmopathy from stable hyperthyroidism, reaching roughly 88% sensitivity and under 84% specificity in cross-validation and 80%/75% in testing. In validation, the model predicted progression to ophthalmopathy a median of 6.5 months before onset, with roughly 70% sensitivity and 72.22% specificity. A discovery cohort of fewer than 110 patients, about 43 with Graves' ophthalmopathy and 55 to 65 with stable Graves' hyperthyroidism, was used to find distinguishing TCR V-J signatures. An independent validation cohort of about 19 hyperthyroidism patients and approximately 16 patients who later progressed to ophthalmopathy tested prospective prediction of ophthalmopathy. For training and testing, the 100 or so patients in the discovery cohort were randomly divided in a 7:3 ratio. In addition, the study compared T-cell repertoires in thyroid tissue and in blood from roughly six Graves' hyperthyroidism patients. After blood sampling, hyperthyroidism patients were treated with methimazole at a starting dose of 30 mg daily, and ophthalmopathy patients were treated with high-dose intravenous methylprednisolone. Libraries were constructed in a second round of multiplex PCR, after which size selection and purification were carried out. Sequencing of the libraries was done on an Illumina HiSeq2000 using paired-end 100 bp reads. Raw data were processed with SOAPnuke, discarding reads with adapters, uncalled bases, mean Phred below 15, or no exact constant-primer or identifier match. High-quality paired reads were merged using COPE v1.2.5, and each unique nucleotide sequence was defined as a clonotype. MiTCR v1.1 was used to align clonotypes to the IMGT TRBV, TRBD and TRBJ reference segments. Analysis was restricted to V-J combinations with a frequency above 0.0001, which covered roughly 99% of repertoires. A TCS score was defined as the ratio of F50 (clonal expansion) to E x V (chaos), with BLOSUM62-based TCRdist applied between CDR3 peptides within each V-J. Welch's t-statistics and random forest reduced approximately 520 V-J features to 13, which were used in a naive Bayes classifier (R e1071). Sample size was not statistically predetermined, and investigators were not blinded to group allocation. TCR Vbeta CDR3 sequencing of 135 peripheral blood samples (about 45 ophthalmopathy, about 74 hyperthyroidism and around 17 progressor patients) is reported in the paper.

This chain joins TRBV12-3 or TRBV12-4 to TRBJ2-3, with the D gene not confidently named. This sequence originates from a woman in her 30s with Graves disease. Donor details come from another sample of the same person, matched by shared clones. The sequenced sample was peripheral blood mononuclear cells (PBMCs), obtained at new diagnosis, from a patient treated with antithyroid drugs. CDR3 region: CASSTWTPGTDTQYF. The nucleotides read TGTGCCAGCAGTACTTGGACCCCCGGCACAGATACGCAGTATTTT.